These 5 T cell receptor beta chains originate from one sample sequenced in a study of blood T cell repertoires in COVID-19. TCRdb's table, derived via immunoSEQ multiplex PCR, lists solely in-frame clones and lacks some. The sample lists fewer than 250,000 clones, 70% to 90% seen once, with around 0.96% in the top ten. Input material: peripheral blood. Receptor source: a man between 40 and 49 years old with acute or convalescent COVID-19.

V gene TRBV4-1 combines with J gene TRBJ2-1; D call uncertain. V was pared by 1 base and J by 7 bases, with 17 bases between. From germline, CDR1 is MGHRA and CDR2 YSYEKL. The CDR3 spans 16 residues. CDR3 sequence reads: CASSQGPVSLVNEQFF. CDR3 bases: TGCGCCAGCAGCCAAGGCCCGGTTTCTTTGGTAAATGAGCAGTTCTTC.

V and J are TRBV20-1 and TRBJ1-1; D not resolved. This CDR3 spans 11 amino acids. CDR1 and CDR2 from the germline V gene are DFQATT and SNEGSKA (reference sequence). Trimming cost V 3 bases and J 3 bases, with 5 bases left between them. CDR3 nucleotide sequence: TGCAGTGCTAGTCCGGACACTGAAGCTTTCTTT. Its protein product is CSASPDTEAFF.

This clone was counted a few times. The chain carries TRBV6-2 or TRBV6-3 and TRBJ2-5, with 9 positions matching TRBD2. This CDR3 comprises 15 residues. V dropped 0 bases and J dropped 7; count of bases not matched to a gene: 6. Germline CDR1 MNHEY, CDR2 SVGEGT. The CDR3 DNA sequence: TGTGCCAGCAGTTACTCGGCGGGGGGGGGACGGACCCAGTACTTC. Protein sequence: CASSYSAGGGRTQYF.

The rearrangement joins TRBV19 to TRBJ1-2, with a possible D match to TRBD1 (5 bases). CDR3 size: 15 residues. Germline-derived CDR1 and CDR2 are LNHDA and SQIVND (reference sequence). Trimming stripped 2 bases from V and 8 bases from J, with 18 bases between. CDR3 DNA sequence: TGTGCCAGTAGTATACAGGAGACAGCGTTGTGGGGCTACACCTTC. Its protein is CASSIQETALWGYTF.

The chain combines TRBV19 with TRBJ1-2; a possible D gene is TRBD1 (5 bases). The CDR3 covers 14 residues. The V gene lost 5 bases and the J gene lost 2 bases, with 12 bases spanning the gap. Germline CDR1 is LNHDA and CDR2 is SQIVND (reference sequence). The CDR3 sequence: CASSGRDENYGYTF. In DNA, the CDR3 is TGTGCCAGTAGTGGGCGGGACGAAAACTATGGCTACACCTTC.